The 18 T cell receptor beta chains reported below all come from one sample, sequenced in a study of regulatory T cells in long-lasting Graves disease. Arm-PCR of CDR3 regions with iRepertoire HTBI primers generated TCR beta libraries. MiXCR was run by TCRdb on the multiplex PCR reads, yielding one entry per CDR3 protein. The sample consists of 400,000 to 500,000 distinct CDR3 sequences, 14% to 15% of them appearing once. Specified time point: newly diagnosed GD, antithyroid drugs for less than 3 months. PBMC RNA served as the TCR library source. These data are also associated with another study on T cells in Graves' hyperthyroidism and ophthalmopathy.

Source: peripheral blood mononuclear cells (PBMCs), taken at new diagnosis, from a patient treated with antithyroid drugs. All receptors derive from a woman aged 30 to 39 with Graves disease.

In this sample, this clonotype turned up many times. The chain carries TRBV6-1 and TRBJ2-5; D gene ambiguous. The V gene's germline CDR1 is MNHNS and CDR2 SASEGT. The CDR3 covers 15 residues. V lost 5 bases and J lost 7, with 20 bases in between. The CDR3 spells CASSPLSGRKVTQYF. CDR3 coding DNA: TGTGCCAGCAGTCCACTTTCTGGGCGTAAAGTGACCCAGTACTTC.

This clonotype was counted at least ten times. The rearrangement uses TRBV6-1 and TRBJ1-5; D perhaps matches TRBD1 (6 bases). The CDR3 covers 15 residues. CDR1 is MNHNS and CDR2 is SASEGT in the germline V gene. The germline V and J ends were trimmed by 8 bases and 2 bases, with 16 bases remaining between them. This CDR3 reads CASASGALGNQPQHF. The DNA of the CDR3 is TGTGCCAGCGCTTCAGGGGCATTGGGCAATCAGCCCCAGCATTTT.

The chain joins TRBV11-1 to TRBJ2-5, with 9 positions matching TRBD1. This CDR3 is 15 amino acids long. The V gene end was trimmed by 5 bases and the J gene end by 4 bases; junction bases not matched to a gene: 8. The V gene's germline CDR1 is SGHAT and CDR2 FQDESV (reference sequence). The CDR3 sequence is CASSDTGGRGETQYF. The CDR3 region has the DNA TGTGCCAGCAGCGATACAGGGGGCAGAGGAGAGACCCAGTACTTC.

This clonotype was recorded once. The chain employs TRBV19 and TRBJ1-1; unclear D gene. Germline V gene lookup returns CDR1 LNHDA and CDR2 SQIVND (reference sequence). This CDR3 spans 16 amino acids. V lost 4 bases and J lost 3, with 18 bases in between. The chain's CDR3 is CASSKNSLQIDTEAFF. CDR3 coding DNA: TGTGCCAGTAGTAAAAACAGCCTACAAATTGACACTGAAGCTTTCTTT.

This chain uses TRBV20-1 with TRBJ1-2; TRBD1 might be the D (6 bases). The V and J ends lost 5 bases and 2 bases respectively, with 12 bases between them. The CDR3 covers 13 residues. Germline-derived CDR1 and CDR2 are DFQATT and SNEGSKA (reference sequence). CDR3: CSASQGSNYGYTF. The CDR3 coding sequence is TGCAGTGCTTCACAGGGCTCCAACTATGGCTACACCTTC.

The table lists this clonotype with many counts. This chain joins TRBV7-6 and TRBJ1-1; D unclear. The CDR3 length is 15 residues. Germline assignment: CDR1 SGHVS and CDR2 FNYEAQ. The V end lost 1 base, the J end lost 2 bases, and 11 bases lay between the germline ends. CDR3 amino acids: CASSLDGGLNTEAFF. In DNA form, the CDR3 reads TGTGCCAGCAGCTTAGATGGCGGCTTAAACACTGAAGCTTTCTTT.

There are many counts of this clonotype. The chain uses TRBV27 and TRBJ2-7; 9 bases agree with TRBD2. The CDR3 sequence is 14 residues long. Germline CDR1 and CDR2: MNHEY and SMNVEV (reference sequence). After removal of 6 bases from V and 3 bases from J, the junction contained 6 bases not matched to a gene. The DNA for the CDR3 is TGTGCCAGCAGCCAAGCGGGGGGAGGCTACGAGCAGTACTTC. Translated: CASSQAGGGYEQYF.

Many counts were recorded for this clonotype. V gene TRBV5-1 combines with J gene TRBJ2-5; TRBD2 might be the D (5 bases). The CDR3 spans 15 residues. Germline CDR1 and CDR2: SGHRS and YFSETQ. With 0 bases removed from V and 2 bases from J, the gap between germline ends came to 11 bases. The CDR3 loop is CASSLGGVIQETQYF. The CDR3 coding sequence is TGCGCCAGCAGCTTGGGGGGAGTCATTCAAGAGACCCAGTACTTC.

This clonotype was observed at least ten times. The chain carries TRBV3-1 and TRBJ2-7; 9 bases map to TRBD2. V was clipped by 2 bases and J by 4 bases; unmatched bases: 6. There are 15 residues in the CDR3. Germline loops: CDR1 LGHDT, CDR2 YNNKEL (reference sequence). The CDR3 coding sequence is TGTGCCAGCAGCCAAAGTAGCGGGAGTATATACGAGCAGTACTTC. This encodes CASSQSSGSIYEQYF.

At least ten counts were recorded for this clonotype. The rearrangement uses TRBV30 and TRBJ2-1; D gene uncertain. The CDR3 has 10 amino acids. Germline V gives CDR1 GTSNPN, CDR2 SVGIG (reference sequence). Trimming removed 5 bases from V and 5 bases from J, with 4 bases in between. The CDR3 protein is CAWGDNEQFF. In DNA form, the CDR3 reads TGTGCCTGGGGGGACAATGAGCAGTTCTTC.

This clonotype was seen more than once but under ten times. V gene TRBV6-2 or TRBV6-3 combines with J gene TRBJ2-5; no definite D call. Germline V lookup: CDR1 MNHEY, CDR2 SVGEGT. This CDR3 comprises 12 residues. The V end lost 7 bases, the J end lost 2 bases, and 8 bases lay between the germline ends. CDR3 loop: CASKSAQETQYF. CDR3 coding DNA: TGTGCCAGCAAATCGGCACAAGAGACCCAGTACTTC.

Ten or more counts support this clonotype. The rearrangement uses TRBV28 and TRBJ2-7; D ambiguous. V lost 6 bases, J lost 1 base, and 16 bases lay in between. CDR3 length equals 15 residues. In germline, CDR1 is MDHEN, CDR2 SYDVKM. The CDR3: CASSLVTGSSYEQYF. CDR3 sequence (DNA): TGTGCCAGCAGCCTGGTCACTGGGTCATCCTACGAGCAGTACTTC.

CDR3 DNA sequence: TGCGCCAGCAGCTCCGGGCGTGGGGAAACCTACGAGCAGTACTTC. Protein product: CASSSGRGETYEQYF. The chain combines TRBV5-1 with TRBJ2-7; D not certain. Germline loops: CDR1 SGHRS, CDR2 YFSETQ. Trimming cost V 3 bases and J 2 bases, with 15 bases left between them. The CDR3 is 15 residues long. Variable domain in full (rest from reference TRBV5-1 and TRBJ2-7): KAGVTQTPRYLIKTRGQQVTLSCSPISGHRSVSWYQQTPGQGLQFLFEYFSETQRNKGNFPGRFSGRQFSNSRSEMNVSTLELGDSALYLCASSSGRGETYEQYFGPGTRLTVT.

This clonotype was detected only a few times. J is TRBJ1-2 and V is TRBV7-8; D is ambiguous. Germline V gene lookup returns CDR1 SGHVS and CDR2 FQNEAQ. The germline V and J ends were trimmed by 7 bases and 2 bases, with 14 bases remaining between them. The CDR3 sequence is 14 residues long. The CDR3 DNA reads TGTGCCAGCACCCCCCCCAGTGAGAACTATGGCTACACCTTC. Its translation: CASTPPSENYGYTF.

The V call is TRBV19, the J call TRBJ1-1; TRBD1 agrees at 9 bases. The CDR3 consists of 16 residues. Trimming cost V 6 bases and J 4 bases; bases outside gene matches: 12. The germline V gene has CDR1 LNHDA and CDR2 SQIVND (reference sequence). This chain's CDR3 is CASSPYPGTGTTEAFF. The CDR3 DNA reads TGTGCCAGTAGCCCTTACCCCGGGACAGGGACCACTGAAGCTTTCTTT.

This clonotype came up many times. The chain has TRBV2 and TRBJ1-6; perhaps TRBD1 as D (6 bases). Germline V gene sequence: CDR1 SNHLY, CDR2 FYNNEI. V lost 8 bases and J lost 4, with 15 bases in between. This CDR3 is 15 amino acids long. The CDR3 DNA reads TGTGCCAGCGCAACCCCGGACAGATATAATTCACCCCTCCACTTT. This translates into CASATPDRYNSPLHF.

The chain joins TRBV5-1 to TRBJ2-7; D may be TRBD2 (6 bases). The germline V gene has CDR1 SGHRS and CDR2 YFSETQ. The germline V and J ends were trimmed by 4 bases and 2 bases, with 13 bases remaining between them. The CDR3 is made up of 14 amino acids. As DNA, the CDR3 is TGCGCCAGCAGCCCATGGGGGGAGACCTACGAGCAGTACTTC. Translated: CASSPWGETYEQYF.

This chain links TRBV11-3 with TRBJ1-1, with 7 bases lining up with TRBD1. This CDR3 is 14 amino acids long. V gave up 0 bases and J gave up 6 bases; unmatched junction bases: 4. CDR1 is SGHNT, CDR2 YENEEA, per germline. The CDR3 region is CASSLDEGAAEAFF. CDR3 nucleotides: TGTGCCAGCAGCTTAGATGAGGGGGCAGCTGAAGCTTTCTTT. The full variable domain, completed using reference TRBV11-3 and TRBJ1-1, is EAGVVQSPRYKIIEKKQPVAFWCNPISGHNTLYWYLQNLGQGPELLIRYENEEAVDDSQLPKDRFSAERLKGVDSTLKIQPAELGDSAVYLCASSLDEGAAEAFFGQGTRLTVV.